These 28 T cell receptor beta chains were all obtained from the same sample, sequenced in a study of shared clonotypes between healthy human individuals. TCRdb's copy holds only in-frame clones and misses some; the assay was immunoSEQ multiplex PCR. The table has approximately 980,000 clones, approximately 80% seen once; the top ten hold around 1.5%. The sequencing sample was made of memory CD4+ T cells sorted from blood. Subset reported: CD45RA-negative fraction. Source of these receptors: a man aged 18 to 30 in good health.

The chain carries TRBV7-9 and TRBJ2-7; D is perhaps TRBD2 (6 bases). The CDR3 sequence is 14 residues long. CDR1 SEHNR and CDR2 FQNEAQ come from the germline V gene (reference sequence). V was cut by 4 bases and J by 4 bases, with 14 bases left in between. The CDR3 DNA is TGTGCCAGCAGCTCCGGGACTCAAGGGTACGAGCAGTACTTC. It yields the protein CASSSGTQGYEQYF.

The V and J genes are TRBV5-1 and TRBJ2-5; TRBD1 matches at 11 bases. Looked up from germline, CDR1 is SGHRS and CDR2 is YFSETQ. After removal of 0 bases from V and 4 bases from J, the junction contained 8 bases not matched to a gene. The CDR3 runs to 17 residues. CDR3 sequence: CASSLAPGTGGRETQYF. For the CDR3, the DNA is TGCGCCAGCAGCTTGGCCCCCGGGACAGGGGGGAGAGAGACCCAGTACTTC.

CDR3 region: CASSLGLVRETQYF. CDR3 DNA sequence: TGTGCCAGCAGCTTAGGACTAGTCAGGGAGACCCAGTACTTC. J is TRBJ2-5 and V is TRBV7-2, with D possibly matching TRBD2 (6 bases). This CDR3 comprises 14 residues. V was shortened by 1 base and J by 5 bases, with 11 bases between the two germline ends. Germline lookup yields CDR1 SGHTA and CDR2 FQGNSA.

Note on this clone: Given a much more abundant clone one base away, this may be a read error. This chain connects TRBV30 to TRBJ1-1; D is perhaps TRBD1 (5 bases). This CDR3 spans 13 amino acids. CDR1 is GTSNPN, CDR2 SVGIG, per germline (reference sequence). CDR3: CAWSRAGNTGAFF. CDR3 nucleotides: TGTGCCTGGAGCAGGGCGGGAAACACTGGAGCTTTCTTT.

There are a few counts of this clone. The chain is built from TRBV9 and TRBJ1-4; weak D call: TRBD1 (5 bases). Trimming removed 2 bases at V and 6 bases at J, with 8 bases between. This CDR3 spans 13 amino acids. In germline, CDR1 is SGDLS, CDR2 YYNGEE. Here the CDR3 reads CASSVSGYEKLFF. Here the CDR3 DNA reads TGTGCCAGCAGCGTCTCAGGGTATGAAAAACTGTTTTTT.

The chain joins TRBV18 to TRBJ2-1; the match to TRBD2 covers 9 bases. From germline, CDR1 is KGHSH and CDR2 LQKENI. CDR3 length equals 16 residues. V lost 0 bases and J lost 7; bases outside the gene matches: 7. CDR3: CASSPPRASGINEQFF. CDR3 nucleotide sequence: TGTGCCAGCTCACCACCGAGGGCTAGCGGGATTAATGAGCAGTTCTTC.

The rearrangement links TRBV10-3 to TRBJ2-3, with 9 bases matching TRBD2. Germline V gives CDR1 ENHRY, CDR2 SYGVKD. The V and J ends lost 3 bases and 1 base, in that order; junction bases with no gene match: 5. This CDR3 comprises 16 residues. CDR3 loop: CAISDFSGGRTDTQYF. The CDR3, as DNA: TGTGCCATCAGTGACTTTAGCGGGGGCCGCACAGATACGCAGTATTTT.

The V and J genes are TRBV6-5 and TRBJ1-1; weak D call: TRBD1 (6 bases). Trimming stripped 8 bases from V and 0 bases from J, with 16 bases between. The CDR3 runs 15 residues. CDR1 and CDR2 (germline): MNHEY, SVGAGI. The CDR3 DNA is TGTGCCAGCTTCCCCGGGGGCCGGGTGAACACTGAAGCTTTCTTT. It specifies CASFPGGRVNTEAFF.

The chain joins TRBV11-2 to TRBJ2-3, with 10 bases matching TRBD2. J lost 5 bases, V lost 3 bases, and 5 bases had no gene match. This CDR3 has 15 residues. Per the germline V gene, CDR1 is SGHAT and CDR2 is FQNNGV. The CDR3 sequence is CASSFSGRALDTQYF. In nucleotides, the CDR3 is TGTGCCAGCAGCTTCAGCGGGAGGGCCCTAGATACGCAGTATTTT.

The chain uses TRBV6-5 and TRBJ1-1, with TRBD1 identical over 10 bases. V trimming: 5 bases; J trimming: 4 bases; junction bases outside the gene matches: 7. This CDR3 region has 15 residues. The germline gives CDR1 MNHEY, CDR2 SVGAGI. CDR3 amino acids: CASSRGWTGGTEAFF. CDR3 in DNA: TGTGCCAGCAGTCGCGGCTGGACAGGGGGCACTGAAGCTTTCTTT.

This rearrangement joins TRBV5-1 to TRBJ2-2, with D unclear. CDR3 length equals 11 residues. The V end lost 6 bases, the J end lost 4 bases, and 4 bases lay between the germline ends. In germline, CDR1 is SGHRS, CDR2 YFSETQ. DNA of the CDR3: TGCGCCAGCACACTCACCGGGGAGCTGTTTTTT. Translation gives CASTLTGELFF.

The chain joins TRBV18 to TRBJ2-7, with TRBD1 identical over 9 bases. The CDR3 length is 15 residues. CDR1 and CDR2 from the germline V gene are KGHSH and LQKENI. V gave up 4 bases and J gave up 4 bases; unmatched junction bases: 8. The DNA of the CDR3 is TGTGCCAGCTCACGTGAAGGGACAGGGACATACGAGCAGTACTTC. Its protein is CASSREGTGTYEQYF.

Ten or more counts support this clone. This sequence joins TRBV11-3 and TRBJ2-2; D is uncertain. CDR1 and CDR2 (germline): SGHNT, YENEEA. The CDR3 is 14 residues long. Between the trimmed V and J ends, which lost 2 bases and 2 bases, there was a span of 6 bases. CDR3: CASSLIFNTGELFF. CDR3 DNA: TGTGCCAGCAGCTTAATCTTTAACACCGGGGAGCTGTTTTTT.

The chain couples TRBV30 to TRBJ2-1; 11 bases match TRBD2. V gave up 8 bases and J gave up 8 bases; unmatched junction bases: 14. Germline CDR1 and CDR2: GTSNPN and SVGIG (reference sequence). CDR3 length: 15 amino acids. CDR3 DNA sequence: TGTGCCGGGCGCCGCGGTTTAGCGGGAGGGGATGAGCAGTTCTTC. Encoded protein: CAGRRGLAGGDEQFF.

This clone showed up many times. The chain combines TRBV7-8 with TRBJ1-5; weak D call: TRBD1 (6 bases). Germline V gene data show CDR1 as SGHVS and CDR2 as FQNEAQ. The germline V and J ends were trimmed by 5 bases and 0 bases, with 14 bases remaining between them. This CDR3 has 16 residues. Written as DNA, the CDR3 is TGTGCCAGCAGCCCCACCACAGGGATTAGCAATCAGCCCCAGCATTTT. This sequence encodes CASSPTTGISNQPQHF.

The CDR3 loop is CASSFIGESEAFF. CDR3 coding DNA: TGTGCCAGCAGCTTTATAGGGGAAAGCGAAGCTTTCTTT. The chain couples TRBV7-2 to TRBJ1-1; tentative D call: TRBD1 (5 bases). Germline lookup yields CDR1 SGHTA and CDR2 FQGNSA. This CDR3 spans 13 amino acids. The ends were cut back, 3 bases at V and 8 bases at J, with 13 bases in the middle.

CDR3 bases: TGTGCCACCAGCAGAGATGGCCGCGGCTACACCTTC. Translating it yields CATSRDGRGYTF. J is TRBJ1-2 and V is TRBV15; D is undetermined. V dropped 0 bases and J dropped 8 bases, with 7 bases sitting between them. There are 12 residues in the CDR3. The V gene's germline CDR1 is LNHNV and CDR2 YYDKDF (reference sequence).

The chain recombines TRBV15 with TRBJ2-2; D gene ambiguous. V was shortened by 0 bases and J by 4 bases, with 9 bases between the two germline ends. This CDR3 spans 15 amino acids. Per the germline V gene, CDR1 is LNHNV and CDR2 is YYDKDF (reference sequence). This CDR3 is CATSRDLQPTGELFF. Written as DNA, the CDR3 is TGTGCCACCAGCAGAGATTTACAGCCCACCGGGGAGCTGTTTTTT.

The rearrangement joins TRBV2 to TRBJ1-5; D not certain. V dropped 2 bases and J dropped 4 bases, with 12 bases sitting between them. The V gene's germline CDR1 is SNHLY and CDR2 FYNNEI. This CDR3 region has 15 residues. The CDR3 sequence is CASSEQDSTNQPQHF. DNA for the CDR3: TGTGCCAGCAGTGAACAGGACTCCACTAATCAGCCCCAGCATTTT.

This clone was seen more than once but under ten times. This chain uses TRBV5-1 with TRBJ2-7; TRBD2 aligns across 8 bases. Germline CDR1 SGHRS, CDR2 YFSETQ. V lost 3 bases to trimming and J lost 1 base; unmatched junction nucleotides: 9. This CDR3 is 16 amino acids long. The CDR3 here is CASSSTSGGLSYEQYF. CDR3 sequence (DNA): TGCGCCAGCAGCTCCACCAGCGGGGGCCTTTCCTACGAGCAGTACTTC.

The sample holds one count of this clone. The V call is TRBV9, the J call TRBJ1-4; the D is unclear. This CDR3 contains 13 residues. Germline V gene lookup returns CDR1 SGDLS and CDR2 YYNGEE. The V end was cut by 4 bases, the J end by 7 bases, with 11 bases between. The DNA for the CDR3 is TGTGCCAGCAGCCCCGGAGGTAGTGAAAAACTGTTTTTT. This codes for CASSPGGSEKLFF.

The chain has TRBV6-6 and TRBJ2-1; 9 nucleotides match TRBD2. V lost 6 bases and J lost 4; bases outside the gene matches: 4. The V gene's germline CDR1 is MNHNY and CDR2 SVGAGI (reference sequence). The CDR3 is 14 residues long. The CDR3, as DNA: TGTGCCAGCAGCGGGACTAGCTCGTACAATGAGCAGTTCTTC. Protein: CASSGTSSYNEQFF.

In the case of this clone: This same CDR3 is encoded by further DNA sequences in the sample. The rearrangement links TRBV5-1 to TRBJ2-2; D is ambiguous. CDR1 and CDR2 (germline): SGHRS, YFSETQ. The germline V and J ends were trimmed by 2 bases and 0 bases, with 8 bases remaining between them. CDR3 length: 15 amino acids. The DNA for the CDR3 is TGCGCCAGCAGCTTAGGTTCTTCGAACACCGGGGAGCTGTTTTTT. It is translated as CASSLGSSNTGELFF.

This chain links TRBV30 with TRBJ2-3; D not certain. V shed 0 bases and J shed 0 bases, with 10 bases lying between them. The CDR3 is 15 amino acids. The germline CDR1 and CDR2 sequences are GTSNPN and SVGIG (reference sequence). Written as DNA, the CDR3 is TGTGCCTGGAGTGTGGCAGGCTCTAGCACAGATACGCAGTATTTT. Its protein is CAWSVAGSSTDTQYF.

This clone has just a few counts. This rearrangement joins TRBV6-6 to TRBJ2-7; 9 nucleotides agree with TRBD2. V was pared by 4 bases and J by 4 bases, with 5 bases of the junction left unmatched. CDR3 length: 14 amino acids. CDR1 is MNHNY and CDR2 is SVGAGI in the germline V gene (reference sequence). The CDR3 here is CASSSLAGRYEQYF. DNA for the CDR3: TGTGCCAGCAGTTCCCTAGCGGGACGATACGAGCAGTACTTC.

This chain's CDR3 is CASSTGPRDTQYF. In DNA, the CDR3 is TGTGCCAGCAGCACCGGACCTCGAGATACGCAGTATTTT. The chain combines TRBV9 with TRBJ2-3; no clear D gene. The V gene's germline CDR1 is SGDLS and CDR2 YYNGEE. This CDR3 region has 13 residues. The ends were cut back, 4 bases at V and 5 bases at J, with 11 bases in the middle.

The chain uses TRBV29-1 and TRBJ2-2, with TRBD1 as a possible D gene (5 bases). The CDR3 has 14 amino acids. The germline V and J ends were trimmed by 4 bases and 4 bases, with 13 bases remaining between them. CDR1 and CDR2 (germline): SQVTM, ANQGSEA. CDR3 sequence (DNA): TGCAGCGTTGGTCAGGGATCTCTCACCGGGGAGCTGTTTTTT. Amino acids: CSVGQGSLTGELFF.

The CDR3 bases are TGTGCCAGCAGCAATCCCCGGCGGCCCTACGAGCAGTACTTC. It codes for CASSNPRRPYEQYF. This chain joins TRBV28 and TRBJ2-7; no clear D. Germline lookup yields CDR1 MDHEN and CDR2 SYDVKM. V was cut by 6 bases and J by 2 bases, with 14 bases left in between. The CDR3 runs 14 residues.